Listed below are T cell receptor beta chains from one sample, sequenced in a study of identical twins. In TCRdb, the 5' RACE reads were re-called with MiXCR into one record per CDR3 protein. The top ten clones hold 0.45% to 0.5% of a sample with hundreds of thousands of distinct CDR3 sequences, about a fifth of them seen once. The same sample was also used in a study of yellow fever vaccine responses in identical twins.

The sample taken for sequencing was CD4+ T cells sorted from blood. These receptor sequences come from a woman between 18 and 29 years old in good health. Each CDR3 is given with its conserved first and last residue. D genes are given only for firm matches. Clone size, where shown, is once, few, many, or a class for clones that have expanded.

NA	TRBD1	TRBV28	16	TRBJ2-5	TGTGCCAGCAGTGCCCGGGACAGGGGGTGGGAGGAGACCCAGTACTTC	CASSARDRGWEETQYF
few	TRBD1	TRBV4-1	15	TRBJ2-1	TGCGCCAGCAGCCGCTTGGACAGGGACATGAATGAGCAGTTCTTC	CASSRLDRDMNEQFF
many	TRBD1	TRBV12-3/TRBV12-4	13	TRBJ2-3	TGCGCCAGCCGGGGACAGGGAACAGATACGCAGTATTTT	CASRGQGTDTQYF
NA	TRBD2	TRBV4-2	17	TRBJ2-1	TGTGCCAGCAGCCAAGAGAGAGTGAGGGAGGGCCAGAATGAGCAGTTCTTC	CASSQERVREGQNEQFF
NA	TRBD2	TRBV5-1	17	TRBJ2-3	TGCGCCAGCAGCTTGGGGGGACTAGCGTCACTGGGAGATACGCAGTATTTT	CASSLGGLASLGDTQYF
few	NA	TRBV12-3/TRBV12-4	17	TRBJ2-4	TGTGCCAGCAGCAACTCGGGCGGACTCTCATCCAAAAACATTCAGTACTTC	CASSNSGGLSSKNIQYF
NA	NA	TRBV20-1	15	TRBJ2-3	TGCAGTGCTAGAAACCCCTCCGGCGTGACAGATACGCAGTATTTT	CSARNPSGVTDTQYF
many	NA	TRBV12-3/TRBV12-4	15	TRBJ1-4	TGTGCCAGCAGTTTAGGGGTCCTTCCGAGTGAAAAACTGTTTTTT	CASSLGVLPSEKLFF
many	NA	TRBV5-1	13	TRBJ2-1	TGCGCCAGCAGCTTGGAGCCACAGAATGAGCAGTTCTTC	CASSLEPQNEQFF
NA	NA	TRBV6-5	16	TRBJ2-1	TGTGCCAGCAGTTACTCGACCCTCAGCTCCTACAATGAGCAGTTCTTC	CASSYSTLSSYNEQFF
NA	TRBD1	TRBV7-9	14	TRBJ1-1	TGTGCCAGCAGCGAACAGGGGTCGAACACTGAAGCTTTCTTT	CASSEQGSNTEAFF
NA	NA	TRBV29-1	13	TRBJ1-1	TGCAGCGCCAAGGGAGGTGGAGCCCTTAGGGCTTTCTTT	CSAKGGGALRAFF
NA	TRBD2	TRBV3-1	17	TRBJ2-5	TGTGCCAGCAGCCATGACCATAGCGGGGAAGATCAAGAGACCCAGTACTTC	CASSHDHSGEDQETQYF
NA	NA	TRBV4-2	15	TRBJ2-3	TGTGCCAGCAGCCAAGATTGGAGGGTGGCAGATACGCAGTATTTT	CASSQDWRVADTQYF
NA	TRBD1	TRBV5-1	15	TRBJ2-7	TGCGCCAGCAGCTTGCTGGTGGGACAGGGCTACGAGCAGTACTTC	CASSLLVGQGYEQYF
NA	NA	TRBV6-1	15	TRBJ2-2	TGTGCCAGCACCCGCCGGGATCTTAACACCGGGGAGCTGTTTTTT	CASTRRDLNTGELFF
NA	NA	TRBV6-1	18	TRBJ2-1	TGTGCCAGCAGTGATCTAGGGGGGAGCGGAGAATCCTACAATGAGCAGTTCTTC	CASSDLGGSGESYNEQFF
many	NA	TRBV25-1	16	TRBJ2-5	TGTGCCAGCAGTGGAAGGACAGCAAGGGACCAAGAGACCCAGTACTTC	CASSGRTARDQETQYF
NA	TRBD2	TRBV24-1	14	TRBJ2-1	TGTGCCACCACCTCGGGACTAGCGGTTAATGAGCAGTTCTTC	CATTSGLAVNEQFF
NA	NA	TRBV19	13	TRBJ1-3	TGTGCCAGCACAGGAGGCTCTGGAAACACCATATATTTT	CASTGGSGNTIYF
NA	NA	TRBV12-5	12	TRBJ2-5	TGTGCTAGTAGGGGGGGGGAAGAGACCCAGTACTTC	CASRGGEETQYF
NA	TRBD2	TRBV2	16	TRBJ2-5	TGTGCCAGCAGTGAATCATTAGCGGGAGCCCAAGAGACCCAGTACTTC	CASSESLAGAQETQYF
few	TRBD2	TRBV7-3	16	TRBJ2-2	TGTGCCAGCAGCTGGGGACTAGCGGGATCTACCGGGGAGCTGTTTTTT	CASSWGLAGSTGELFF
few	NA	TRBV9	14	TRBJ2-2	TGTGCCAGCAGCATCGGGACTCGGAACGGGGAGCTGTTTTTT	CASSIGTRNGELFF
NA	TRBD1	TRBV10-1	13	TRBJ2-7	TGCGCCAGCCGAGGACAGGGGTCCGGCGAGCAGTACTTC	CASRGQGSGEQYF
NA	TRBD1	TRBV6-1	16	TRBJ2-5	TGTGCCAGCAGTCCATACTCGGGACAGGGGAGGGAGACCCAGTACTTC	CASSPYSGQGRETQYF
NA	TRBD2	TRBV11-2	14	TRBJ2-5	TGTGCCAGCAGGCCGGGACTAGCGGGAGAGACCCAGTACTTC	CASRPGLAGETQYF
many	TRBD1	TRBV29-1	14	TRBJ2-3	TGCAGCGTTGAACGACAGGGGAACACAGATACGCAGTATTTT	CSVERQGNTDTQYF
NA	NA	TRBV24-1	14	TRBJ2-1	TGTGCCAGTAGTGTTGGGGGCTCCTACAATGAGCAGTTCTTC	CASSVGGSYNEQFF
NA	TRBD2	TRBV4-2	18	TRBJ2-1	TGTGCCAGCAGCCAAGATCAAGCGGGAGGGGTAAGGTACAATGAGCAGTTCTTC	CASSQDQAGGVRYNEQFF
NA	NA	TRBV24-1	11	TRBJ2-1	TGTGCCACCAGTGATTTAGGGGCCCAGTTCTTC	CATSDLGAQFF
NA	NA	TRBV28	15	TRBJ1-1	TGTGCCAGCAGTTCACAGACAGCGTTGAACACTGAAGCTTTCTTT	CASSSQTALNTEAFF
few	NA	TRBV11-2	15	TRBJ2-2	TGTGCCAGCAGCGCCCGGGGGGCGGGGATCGGGGAGCTGTTTTTT	CASSARGAGIGELFF
few	NA	TRBV11-2	16	TRBJ2-4	TGTGCCAGCAGCTTAGTTGCGTCATCAGCCAAAAACATTCAGTACTTC	CASSLVASSAKNIQYF
few	TRBD2	TRBV5-1	16	TRBJ2-1	TGCGCCAGCAGCTTGGCTTTCGGGGGGAGCTACAATGAGCAGTTCTTC	CASSLAFGGSYNEQFF
few	NA	TRBV7-7	15	TRBJ2-1	TGTGCCAGCAGCTTAGCGTGGGGAAGATACAATGAGCAGTTCTTC	CASSLAWGRYNEQFF
NA	NA	TRBV5-6	15	TRBJ2-3	TGTGCCAGCAGCTTGGAATTGACAGTCACAGATACGCAGTATTTT	CASSLELTVTDTQYF
few	NA	TRBV3-1	14	TRBJ2-7	TGTGCCAGCAGCCAAGCTAAGCTAGCCTACGAGCAGTACTTC	CASSQAKLAYEQYF
NA	NA	TRBV20-1	14	TRBJ2-6	TGCAGTGCTTCGAAGAGGAATGGGGCCAACGTCCTGACTTTC	CSASKRNGANVLTF
few	NA	TRBV10-3	12	TRBJ2-1	TGTGCCGCCGGGGACACGTACAATGAGCAGTTCTTC	CAAGDTYNEQFF
many	TRBD1	TRBV7-6	14	TRBJ1-6	TGTGCCAGCAGCTTGGGACAGAATAATTCACCCCTCCACTTT	CASSLGQNNSPLHF
few	TRBD2	TRBV7-2	14	TRBJ2-7	TGTGCCAGCAGCTATAGCGGGGCCTCCTACGAGCAGTACTTC	CASSYSGASYEQYF
few	TRBD1	TRBV28	18	TRBJ1-5	TGTGCCAGCACTGTGGGACAGGGGATTGGGATTAGCAATCAGCCCCAGCATTTT	CASTVGQGIGISNQPQHF
NA	NA	TRBV29-1	14	TRBJ2-3	TGCAGCACCACCTTGGGGGCGAGCACAGATACGCAGTATTTT	CSTTLGASTDTQYF
NA	TRBD1	TRBV20-1	15	TRBJ1-4	TGCAGTGCTAGAGTTCTACAGGGGACTAATGAAAAACTGTTTTTT	CSARVLQGTNEKLFF
NA	NA	TRBV18	15	TRBJ1-1	TGTGCCAGCTCACCCCAGGAGGGCTCGAACACTGAAGCTTTCTTT	CASSPQEGSNTEAFF
few	TRBD2	TRBV7-9	15	TRBJ2-3	TGTGCCAGCAGCCCCCGGGGGGTAAACACAGATACGCAGTATTTT	CASSPRGVNTDTQYF
NA	NA	TRBV3-1	16	TRBJ1-4	TGTGCCAGCAGCCAAGGAGGCGCGGGAACTAATGAAAAACTGTTTTTT	CASSQGGAGTNEKLFF
few	TRBD2	TRBV3-1	14	TRBJ2-1	TGTGCCAGCAGCCAACCGGGAGGGCACAATGAGCAGTTCTTC	CASSQPGGHNEQFF
NA	NA	TRBV12-5	16	TRBJ2-2	TGTGCTAGTGGTTTGGTACTTTACAGGGTCACCGGGGAGCTGTTTTTT	CASGLVLYRVTGELFF
NA	NA	TRBV10-3	11	TRBJ2-1	TGTGCCGTCCGCCTCTACAATGAGCAGTTCTTC	CAVRLYNEQFF
NA	NA	TRBV5-1	12	TRBJ2-1	TGCGCCAGCAGCTTGGAGGAAAATGAGCAGTTCTTC	CASSLEENEQFF
NA	NA	TRBV7-6	15	TRBJ2-1	TGTGCCAGCAGCCATCGGACAGGGCGGGAGAATGAGCAGTTCTTC	CASSHRTGRENEQFF
NA	NA	TRBV7-9	17	TRBJ2-7	TGTGCCAGCAGCTTACCCAAACCCGGGGTGACTCGGGGCGAGCAGTACTTC	CASSLPKPGVTRGEQYF
few	NA	TRBV15	15	TRBJ2-1	TGTGCCACCAGCAGAGTCAAGCGGACACACAATGAGCAGTTCTTC	CATSRVKRTHNEQFF
NA	TRBD2	TRBV14	15	TRBJ2-4	TGTGCCAGCAGCTTTTCCGAAGGACTAGGCAACATTCAGTACTTC	CASSFSEGLGNIQYF
NA	NA	TRBV11-2	15	TRBJ2-1	TGTGCCAGCAGCTTAGCTAGCGCATCCTACAATGAGCAGTTCTTC	CASSLASASYNEQFF
few	NA	TRBV20-1	14	TRBJ1-6	TGCAGTGCTAGAGATATGGCAGTAAATTCACCCCTCCACTTT	CSARDMAVNSPLHF
few	NA	TRBV3-1	16	TRBJ2-2	TGTGCCAGCAGCGCGTCGGGATCGGGGCTGATCGGGGAGCTGTTTTTT	CASSASGSGLIGELFF